This TCR beta chain was found in a study of identifying expanded T cells in peripheral blood. During the collection period, no donor immune events like infections were recorded. The CDR3 sequence is 13 residues long. The germline V gene encodes CDR1 ENHRY and CDR2 SYGVKD. In regard to this clone: Its target is unknown. An end of the junction does not agree with germline; a read error may underlie this.

Regarding the study as a whole: Technical replicates showed around 1.2 changed clones; approximately 2 weeks about 16; four weeks 19. Across healthy donors, higher total template counts meant significantly greater approximately 2-week count variance.

Assay used: immunoSEQ multiplex PCR; TCRdb lists only in-frame clones, some missing. This sample has about 86,000 clones, with approximately 81% found just once. Source material: blood. The chain joins TRBV10-3 to TRBJ2-7; no firm D call. This TCR came from a person between 18 and 70 years old in good health. CDR3 loop: CASSYSETYEQYF. The DNA for the CDR3 is TGTGCCAGCAGTTATTCCGAGACCTACGAGCAGTACTTC.